This TCR beta chain was sequenced during a study of spatial heterogeneity in lung cancer (dated by TCRdb to about 2019). With respect to the entire study: Beta-chain transcripts were consistently detected in greater numbers than alpha-chain transcripts, which likely reflected higher beta-chain transcript abundance. In the raw uncorrected reads, each unique combination of TCR and UMI appeared on average more than ten times. Nonsynonymous mutation counts, determined by whole-exome sequencing of tumor tissue, were related to features of the TCR repertoire. In non-small cell lung cancer, the study quantitatively compared TCR alpha and beta repertoires across several tumor regions, matched nontumor lung, and blood. In tumor regions, TCR transcript counts showed a strong correlation with a T cell transcriptional module score derived from matched bulk RNA-seq. Both alpha and beta chains were TCR-sequenced in approximately 200 tumor regions, about 64 matched nontumor lung samples and roughly 50 PBMC samples obtained at surgery.

Paper-wide results and their limitations: Counts of ubiquitous and regional expanded TCRs were found to correlate with counts of ubiquitous and regional nonsynonymous mutations, respectively. TCR-seq coverage of tumor T cells was estimated to be only around 7.3% for alpha chains and more than 11% for beta chains. Confirming at a functional level the hypothesis that regional TCRs recognize regional mutations was considered to require additional single-cell paired TCR alpha and beta sequencing. The tumor nonsynonymous mutation count correlated with the number of expanded alpha and beta TCRs within the tumor.

What this sample's time point label stands for: sample taken at primary tumor resection. Donors were about 70 patients with early-stage, untreated non-small cell lung cancer from the lung TRACERx cohort. Without any cell sorting, TCR sequencing was performed on whole RNA extracted either from tumor and nontumor lung tissue or from cryopreserved PBMC samples. Only patients with enough RNA available from two or more tumor regions were chosen for TCR sequencing. Tumor and adjacent nontumor lung specimens were reviewed by a lung pathologist before selection. Receptor amplification or capture employed 5' RACE. Sequenced on a NextSeq 500. To allow correction of PCR and sequencing errors, the TCR library protocol tagged every TCR cDNA molecule with a unique molecular identifier. As for how the authors treated the data: TCR identification, UMI-based error correction and CDR3 extraction were performed with Decombinator tools. TCRs above a frequency of 2 per 1,000, corresponding to the top 1% of the tumor frequency distribution, were defined as expanded. Expanded tumor TCRs were classed as regional if statistically deemed absent (corrected P<0.05) from at least one tumor region, otherwise ubiquitous. Each repertoire was subsampled 100 times to 5,000 TCRs, after which Renyi diversity was computed with the R vegan package. CDR3 similarity networks were built from amino acid triplet string-kernel similarity, connecting CDR3s with pairwise similarity above 0.82. In-frame beta chains were kept once TCRdb had trimmed the public reads at Q25 with fastp and called clones with MiXCR. Rows are combined by CDR3 protein, so each entry shows the most common genes and DNA. The V and J calls were not made by the authors but by TCRdb's processing. This sample gives several thousand distinct CDR3 sequences in total; over 8.5% of them show up just once. 10% to 13% of the sample lies in the top ten.

This clonotype was seen a handful of times. Its antigen specificity is not known. The junction departs from the called germline gene at one end, perhaps through a read error. Including cysteine and phenylalanine, the CDR3 has 15 amino acids. Of all the DNA, just the CDR3 is kept, 45 bases in frame from base 1. The rearranged segments are TRBV12-3 or TRBV12-4 and TRBJ2-3; a stretch of 11 junction bases matches TRBD2. The sequencing used lung tumor tissue, collected at surgery. The TCR sequence derives from a female donor with early-stage non-small cell lung cancer. The nucleotides are TGTGCCAGCAGTCTAGCGGGGGGACCCACAGATACGCAGTATTTT. It encodes CASSLAGGPTDTQYF.